This is a list of T cell receptor beta chains from one sample in a study of shared clonotypes between healthy human individuals. Clones were read by immunoSEQ multiplex PCR, and TCRdb kept only the in-frame ones, dropping some. The sample gives roughly 510,000 clones, about 80% of which show up once; around 12% is in the top ten. Specimen: PBMCs. Receptor source: a woman in her forties in good health. Some clones in this sample may be carry-over from other donors' samples. CDR3s include the opening cysteine and the closing phenylalanine or tryptophan. The D gene is left open where the match is weak. The listing skips clone size in some rows; elsewhere it reads once, few, many or a size class.

d_call	clone_size	v_call	j_call	cdr3_aa	cdr3_nt
-	-	TRBV29-1	TRBJ2-3	CSVEMVTDTQYF	TGCAGCGTTGAGATGGTCACAGATACGCAGTATTTT
-	-	TRBV7-2	TRBJ2-1	CASSTQGGVRTDNEQFF	TGTGCCAGCAGCACACAGGGAGGGGTCCGTACGGACAATGAGCAGTTCTTC
-	-	TRBV7-2	TRBJ2-2	CASSLEGGSNTGELFF	TGTGCCAGCAGCTTAGAAGGGGGGTCGAACACCGGGGAGCTGTTTTTT
-	-	TRBV27	TRBJ2-2	CASRRRDNTGELFF	TGTGCCAGCAGGAGAAGGGATAACACCGGGGAGCTGTTTTTT
TRBD2	-	TRBV5-1	TRBJ2-7	CASSLASGGLVSYEQYF	TGCGCCAGCAGCTTGGCTAGCGGGGGTTTAGTCTCCTACGAGCAGTACTTC
-	-	TRBV28	TRBJ1-5	CASSLSQGSRSGGSNQPQHF	TGTGCCAGCAGTTTATCCCAGGGGAGCCGCTCGGGCGGTAGCAATCAGCCCCAGCATTTT
-	-	TRBV6-5	TRBJ1-2	CASRLQPGGYTF	TGTGCCAGCAGGCTCCAGCCCGGGGGCTACACCTTC
TRBD1	-	TRBV10-1	TRBJ2-4	CASSSLDRGWDIQYF	TGCGCCAGCAGTTCCCTCGACAGGGGTTGGGACATTCAGTACTTC
-	-	TRBV14	TRBJ2-6	CASAGDRAFLSGANVLTF	TGTGCCAGCGCGGGAGACAGGGCCTTCCTATCTGGGGCCAACGTCCTGACTTTC
-	-	TRBV5-1	TRBJ2-3	CASSREAGASTDTQYF	TGCGCCAGCAGCCGCGAGGCGGGCGCGAGCACAGATACGCAGTATTTT
-	-	TRBV7-9	TRBJ2-7	CASSTGGITYEQYF	TGTGCCAGCAGCACCGGGGGAATCACCTACGAGCAGTACTTC
-	-	TRBV12-1	TRBJ2-5	CASSERLAGGRETQYF	TGTGCCAGCAGCGAAAGACTAGCGGGAGGGAGAGAGACCCAGTACTTC
-	-	TRBV19	TRBJ2-2	CASSITGLGELFF	TGTGCCAGTAGTATTACAGGCCTCGGGGAGCTGTTTTTT
TRBD1	-	TRBV23-1	TRBJ1-1	CASSPSVTGGTEAFF	TGCGCCAGCAGTCCCTCAGTCACAGGGGGGACTGAAGCTTTCTTT
TRBD2	-	TRBV5-1	TRBJ2-7	CASSSGLAGYEQYF	TGCGCCAGCAGCTCGGGACTAGCGGGCTACGAGCAGTACTTC
-	-	TRBV14	TRBJ1-2	CASSQNRDYGYTF	TGTGCCAGCAGCCAAAACAGGGATTACGGCTACACCTTC
TRBD1	-	TRBV2	TRBJ2-7	CASRGTGVYEQYF	TGTGCCAGCAGAGGGACAGGGGTATACGAGCAGTACTTC
TRBD2	-	TRBV4-3	TRBJ2-4	CASSQERPGGRGDIQYF	TGCGCCAGCAGCCAAGAGCGTCCCGGAGGGAGGGGCGACATTCAGTACTTC
TRBD1	-	TRBV27	TRBJ2-7	CASSPGQGRPYEQYF	TGTGCCAGCAGTCCCGGACAGGGACGGCCCTACGAGCAGTACTTC
-	once	TRBV4-3	TRBJ2-7	CASSQDRASYEQYF	TGCGCCAGCAGCCAAGATCGGGCCTCCTACGAGCAGTACTTC
-	-	TRBV7-9	TRBJ1-4	CASSLMIGANEKLFF	TGTGCCAGCAGCTTAATGATCGGAGCCAATGAAAAACTGTTTTTT
TRBD2	-	TRBV27	TRBJ2-3	CASSPPGTSGSTDTQYF	TGTGCCAGCAGTCCCCCCGGGACTAGCGGGAGCACAGATACGCAGTATTTT
TRBD2	-	TRBV6-4	TRBJ2-2	CASSDSSGAGELFF	TGTGCCAGCAGTGACTCTAGCGGGGCCGGGGAGCTGTTTTTT
-	-	TRBV27	TRBJ2-4	CASSLVLGSIQYF	TGTGCCAGCAGTTTAGTGCTAGGTAGCATTCAGTACTTC
-	-	TRBV5-8	TRBJ2-7	CASSQDTAPDRYEQYF	TGCGCCAGCAGCCAAGATACGGCCCCAGACCGTTACGAGCAGTACTTC
-	few	TRBV19	TRBJ2-5	CATRTAGKTQYF	TGTGCCACCCGGACGGCGGGGAAGACCCAGTACTTC
-	-	TRBV27	TRBJ2-3	CASSLVGDTQYF	TGTGCCAGCAGTTTAGTAGGAGATACGCAGTATTTT
-	-	TRBV7-9	TRBJ2-5	CASSSSENLGETQYF	TGTGCCAGCAGCTCATCGGAGAACCTTGGGGAGACCCAGTACTTC